This T cell receptor beta chain was captured in a study of OX40 agonist ivuxolimab in advanced cancers. Sequencing was performed with immunoSEQ multiplex PCR; in TCRdb, only in-frame clones are kept and a portion is missing. The sample yields over 55,000 clones, 84% seen once. The sequence was collected from an adult with an advanced solid tumor such as melanoma, head and neck, liver or kidney cancer. The specimen comprised CD4+ or CD8+ T cells sorted from blood, sampled in a trial of the OX40 agonist ivuxolimab.

CDR3 sequence (DNA): TGCGCCAGCAGCCCCCAGGAAGCGGGAGAAGTGGAGCAGTACTTC. Translation gives CASSPQEAGEVEQYF. The rearrangement joins TRBV5-1 to TRBJ2-7, with 8 bases matching TRBD2. Germline V lookup: CDR1 SGHRS, CDR2 YFSETQ. V lost 4 bases to trimming and J lost 7 bases; unmatched junction nucleotides: 13. CDR3 length equals 15 residues.